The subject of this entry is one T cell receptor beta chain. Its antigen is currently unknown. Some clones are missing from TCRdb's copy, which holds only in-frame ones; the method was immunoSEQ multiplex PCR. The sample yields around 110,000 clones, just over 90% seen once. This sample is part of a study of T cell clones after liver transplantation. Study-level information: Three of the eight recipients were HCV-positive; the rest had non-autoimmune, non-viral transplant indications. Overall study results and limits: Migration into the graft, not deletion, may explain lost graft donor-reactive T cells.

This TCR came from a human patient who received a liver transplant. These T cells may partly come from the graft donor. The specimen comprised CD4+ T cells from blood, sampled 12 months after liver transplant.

In nucleotides, the CDR3 is TGTGCCAGCAGATCCGGGACAGGGTTTACTGAAGCTTTCTTT. Translated, it gives CASRSGTGFTEAFF. The rearrangement uses TRBV7-2 and TRBJ1-1; 9 bases align to TRBD1. The germline V gene encodes CDR1 SGHTA and CDR2 FQGNSA. The ends lost 6 bases at V and 5 bases at J; junction bases unmatched: 7. The CDR3 length is 14 residues.